Listed below are T cell receptor beta chains from one sample, sequenced in a study of T cell responses to AZD1222 COVID-19 vaccine. The method was immunoSEQ multiplex PCR; TCRdb's version includes in-frame clones alone and lacks a portion of them. The data contain 85,000 to 130,000 clones, less than 90% of them singletons. Specimen: peripheral blood, collected on day 0 of AZD1222 vaccination. The receptors originated from an adult in good health. The CDR3 runs from the conserved cysteine through the conserved F or W. Each record gives: clone size, J gene, V gene, D gene, CDR3 protein, CDR3 DNA. D genes are given only for firm matches. Size is stated for part of the rows, as once, few or many counts, or as a class when the clone is expanded.

clone_size: once; j_call: TRBJ2-5; v_call: TRBV19; d_call: TRBD1; cdr3_aa: CASSMDREGILHETQYF; cdr3_nt: TGTGCCAGTAGTATGGACAGGGAAGGGATTCTTCATGAGACCCAGTACTTC
clone_size: -; j_call: TRBJ1-2; v_call: TRBV11-3; d_call: TRBD1; cdr3_aa: CASSLGDRGNTF; cdr3_nt: TGTGCCAGCAGCTTAGGGGACAGGGGGAACACCTTC
clone_size: many; j_call: TRBJ2-7; v_call: TRBV5-4; d_call: -; cdr3_aa: CASSLSHLSSYEQYF; cdr3_nt: TGTGCCAGCAGCTTGTCCCACTTGAGCTCCTACGAGCAGTACTTC
clone_size: -; j_call: TRBJ2-1; v_call: TRBV12-3/TRBV12-4; d_call: -; cdr3_aa: CASSLGNEQFF; cdr3_nt: TGTGCCAGCAGTCTCGGGAATGAGCAGTTCTTC
clone_size: -; j_call: TRBJ2-7; v_call: TRBV15; d_call: -; cdr3_aa: CATSRDPGVGYEQYF; cdr3_nt: TGTGCCACCAGCAGAGATCCGGGAGTAGGCTACGAGCAGTACTTC
clone_size: once; j_call: TRBJ1-6; v_call: TRBV5-1; d_call: -; cdr3_aa: CASSLWDAKVDSPLHF; cdr3_nt: TGCGCCAGCAGCCTTTGGGACGCAAAGGTGGATTCACCCCTCCACTTT
clone_size: -; j_call: TRBJ2-7; v_call: TRBV5-1; d_call: TRBD1; cdr3_aa: CASSLQGFTYEQYF; cdr3_nt: TGCGCCAGCAGCTTACAGGGGTTCACCTACGAGCAGTACTTC
clone_size: -; j_call: TRBJ1-1; v_call: TRBV7-3; d_call: -; cdr3_aa: CASSLLMNTEAFF; cdr3_nt: TGTGCCAGCAGCTTACTAATGAACACTGAAGCTTTCTTT
clone_size: once; j_call: TRBJ1-5; v_call: TRBV6-5; d_call: -; cdr3_aa: CASSKQGNNQPQHF; cdr3_nt: TGTGCCAGCAGCAAACAGGGAAACAATCAGCCCCAGCATTTT
clone_size: -; j_call: TRBJ2-3; v_call: TRBV4-1; d_call: TRBD2; cdr3_aa: CASSLNPSGGTTDTQYF; cdr3_nt: TGCGCCAGCAGCCTGAACCCCAGCGGGGGGACCACAGATACGCAGTATTTT
clone_size: -; j_call: TRBJ1-6; v_call: TRBV5-8; d_call: TRBD1; cdr3_aa: CASSLEGQGDSPLHF; cdr3_nt: TGTGCCAGCAGCTTGGAGGGACAGGGAGATTCACCCCTCCACTTT
clone_size: -; j_call: TRBJ1-1; v_call: TRBV27; d_call: TRBD1; cdr3_aa: CASGGRGRGTEAFF; cdr3_nt: TGTGCCAGCGGCGGCAGGGGGCGAGGAACTGAAGCTTTCTTT
clone_size: -; j_call: TRBJ1-1; v_call: TRBV19; d_call: -; cdr3_aa: CASSPLRGSTEAFF; cdr3_nt: TGTGCCAGTAGTCCACTCAGGGGTAGCACTGAAGCTTTCTTT
clone_size: -; j_call: TRBJ2-3; v_call: TRBV7-2; d_call: -; cdr3_aa: CASSIGGTQYF; cdr3_nt: TGTGCCAGCAGCATCGGCGGTACGCAGTATTTT
clone_size: -; j_call: TRBJ2-1; v_call: TRBV3-1/TRBV3-2; d_call: -; cdr3_aa: CASSQVYYNEQFF; cdr3_nt: TGTGCCAGCAGCCAAGTGTACTACAATGAGCAGTTCTTC
clone_size: once; j_call: TRBJ1-1; v_call: TRBV14; d_call: -; cdr3_aa: CASKEGESTEAFF; cdr3_nt: TGTGCCAGCAAGGAGGGCGAGAGCACTGAAGCTTTCTTT
clone_size: -; j_call: TRBJ1-1; v_call: TRBV2; d_call: -; cdr3_aa: CASNTRGMNTEAFF; cdr3_nt: TGTGCCAGCAACACAAGGGGGATGAACACTGAAGCTTTCTTT
clone_size: -; j_call: TRBJ2-6; v_call: TRBV14; d_call: -; cdr3_aa: CASSPQVSGANVLTF; cdr3_nt: TGTGCCAGCAGCCCTCAGGTCTCTGGGGCCAACGTCCTGACTTTC
clone_size: -; j_call: TRBJ1-6; v_call: TRBV18; d_call: -; cdr3_aa: CASSPAHSPLHF; cdr3_nt: TGTGCCAGCTCACCCGCTCATTCACCCCTCCACTTT
clone_size: -; j_call: TRBJ2-3; v_call: TRBV5-1; d_call: TRBD2; cdr3_aa: CASSPPGLAVTDTQYF; cdr3_nt: TGCGCCAGCAGCCCTCCGGGACTAGCGGTCACAGATACGCAGTATTTT
clone_size: -; j_call: TRBJ1-5; v_call: TRBV11-3; d_call: -; cdr3_aa: CASSWENKGFNSNQPQHF; cdr3_nt: TGTGCCAGCAGCTGGGAGAACAAGGGGTTCAATAGCAATCAGCCCCAGCATTTT
clone_size: -; j_call: TRBJ1-2; v_call: TRBV24-1; d_call: TRBD1; cdr3_aa: CATSDPTASEGARGYTF; cdr3_nt: TGTGCCACCAGTGACCCAACGGCCAGCGAGGGGGCGCGTGGCTACACCTTC
clone_size: -; j_call: TRBJ2-5; v_call: TRBV11-3; d_call: -; cdr3_aa: CASSLGGGQQETQYF; cdr3_nt: TGTGCCAGCAGTTTGGGGGGGGGCCAACAAGAGACCCAGTACTTC
clone_size: -; j_call: TRBJ2-3; v_call: TRBV4-1; d_call: -; cdr3_aa: CASSPREGASDTQYF; cdr3_nt: TGCGCCAGCAGCCCAAGGGAGGGGGCTTCAGATACGCAGTATTTT
clone_size: -; j_call: TRBJ2-1; v_call: TRBV27; d_call: TRBD2; cdr3_aa: CASSFSGGFDEQFF; cdr3_nt: TGTGCCAGCAGTTTTAGCGGGGGGTTTGATGAGCAGTTCTTC
clone_size: once; j_call: TRBJ2-5; v_call: TRBV12-3/TRBV12-4; d_call: -; cdr3_aa: CASSPGLMKYF; cdr3_nt: TGTGCCAGCAGTCCCGGACTGATGAAGTACTTC
clone_size: -; j_call: TRBJ1-5; v_call: TRBV30; d_call: -; cdr3_aa: CAWSPATGYRNQPQHF; cdr3_nt: TGTGCCTGGAGTCCTGCAACAGGGTATCGCAATCAGCCCCAGCATTTT
clone_size: medium-sized; j_call: TRBJ1-1; v_call: TRBV5-4; d_call: -; cdr3_aa: CASSLEQQLNTEAFF; cdr3_nt: TGTGCCAGCAGCTTAGAACAGCAACTGAACACTGAAGCTTTCTTT
clone_size: -; j_call: TRBJ1-5; v_call: TRBV30; d_call: TRBD1; cdr3_aa: CAWTTKQGNQPQHF; cdr3_nt: TGTGCCTGGACCACTAAACAGGGGAATCAGCCCCAGCATTTT
clone_size: -; j_call: TRBJ2-7; v_call: TRBV10-3; d_call: -; cdr3_aa: CATSRPESYEQYF; cdr3_nt: TGTGCCACCTCGCGCCCAGAATCCTACGAGCAGTACTTC
clone_size: once; j_call: TRBJ2-1; v_call: TRBV11-3; d_call: -; cdr3_aa: CASSLLPGSYNEQFF; cdr3_nt: TGTGCCAGCAGCTTGTTACCGGGCTCCTACAATGAGCAGTTCTTC
clone_size: -; j_call: TRBJ2-1; v_call: TRBV5-1; d_call: TRBD2; cdr3_aa: CASSGSLAGGPGEQFF; cdr3_nt: TGCGCCAGCAGCGGTTCACTAGCGGGGGGGCCGGGTGAGCAGTTCTTC
clone_size: -; j_call: TRBJ1-1; v_call: TRBV27; d_call: -; cdr3_aa: CASSSSLSVGTEAFF; cdr3_nt: TGTGCCAGCAGTTCATCCCTGTCTGTGGGCACTGAAGCTTTCTTT
clone_size: -; j_call: TRBJ1-5; v_call: TRBV6-6; d_call: -; cdr3_aa: CASSRTDSNQPQHF; cdr3_nt: TGTGCCAGCAGCCGGACTGATAGCAATCAGCCCCAGCATTTT